This TCR beta chain stems from a study of T cells in tuberculosis. TCRdb's table, derived via immunoSEQ multiplex PCR, lists solely in-frame clones and lacks some. The top ten clones hold 17% of a sample with tens of thousands of clones, 90% to 95% of them seen once. The CDR3 sequence is 20 residues long. Germline V gives CDR1 LNHDA, CDR2 SQIVND (reference sequence). Trimming removed 2 bases from V and 3 bases from J, with 29 bases in between. Sequenced material: PBMCs. The chain has TRBV19 and TRBJ2-7; TRBD2 might be the D (6 bases). The receptor comes from a donor aged 5 to 30 with latent tuberculosis or without tuberculosis infection. Some clones in this sample may be carry-over from other donors' samples. CDR3 residues: CASSILGGIGRGEQHYEQYF. CDR3 in DNA: TGTGCCAGTAGTATACTGGGGGGAATAGGACGCGGCGAACAGCACTACGAGCAGTACTTC.